The 5 T cell receptor beta chains below come from one sample, sequenced in a study of T cell repertoires in cytomegalovirus infection (dated by TCRdb to the late 2010s). Sequencing took place on an Illumina HiSeq 1500. TCRdb took the public reads, trimmed them with fastp at Q25, ran MiXCR for clone calling and kept in-frame beta chains. Each record represents a unique CDR3 protein, reported with the most common genes and DNA among its rows. Across this sample there are 200,000 to 300,000 distinct CDR3 sequences, with approximately 9.1% seen only once. About 15% of the sample rests with the top ten. The sample taken for sequencing was PBMCs. The receptor set was obtained from a human donor in good health (CMV status not recorded). Some clones in this sample may be carry-over from other donors' samples.

The CDR3 spells CASSPQLGDTQYF. The CDR3 nucleotides read TGTGCCAGCAGCCCCCAGCTGGGGGATACGCAGTATTTT. The chain has TRBV7-2 and TRBJ2-3; D ambiguous. CDR1 and CDR2 (germline): SGHTA, FQGNSA. The CDR3 is made up of 13 amino acids. V dropped 5 bases and J dropped 6 bases, with 12 bases sitting between them.

This clonotype was recorded at least ten times. This chain connects TRBV28 to TRBJ2-1; 9 nucleotides align to TRBD1. With 5 bases clipped from V and 6 bases from J, the junction kept 8 bases outside the gene matches. Germline values: CDR1 MDHEN, CDR2 SYDVKM. The length of the CDR3 is 15 residues. CDR3 nucleotides: TGTGCCAGCAGTCCAGGGACAGGGCCTTTCAATGAGCAGTTCTTC. Encoded protein: CASSPGTGPFNEQFF.

This clonotype was seen ten or more times. The CDR3 region is CASSLGGQGIEPQHF. CDR3 sequence (DNA): TGTGCCAGCAGCTTAGGGGGGCAGGGGATTGAGCCCCAGCATTTT. The V call is TRBV7-8, the J call TRBJ1-5; tentative D call: TRBD1 (6 bases). The CDR3 contains 15 residues. Germline V gives CDR1 SGHVS, CDR2 FQNEAQ. Trimming cost V 1 base and J 8 bases, with 15 bases left between them.

This clonotype was found many times. The J gene is TRBJ2-7, the V gene TRBV7-2; D is unresolved. The CDR3 covers 13 residues. Per the germline V gene, CDR1 is SGHTA and CDR2 is FQGNSA. The V end was cut by 5 bases, the J end by 6 bases, with 14 bases between. The CDR3 nucleotides read TGTGCCAGCAGCCCCGTACCAGTTTCCGAGCAGTACTTC. Its protein product is CASSPVPVSEQYF.

The chain employs TRBV3-1 and TRBJ1-1; possible D gene TRBD1, 5 bases. The CDR3 totals 15 residues. Germline CDR1 reads LGHDT; CDR2 reads YNNKEL (reference sequence). The V end lost 1 base, the J end lost 0 bases, and 9 bases lay between the germline ends. This CDR3 reads CASSQGRVLNTEAFF. CDR3 coding DNA: TGTGCCAGCAGCCAAGGCAGGGTGTTGAACACTGAAGCTTTCTTT.